Presented here are 16 T cell receptor beta chains from one specimen sequenced in a study of blood T cell repertoires in COVID-19. Sequencing was performed with immunoSEQ multiplex PCR; in TCRdb, only in-frame clones are kept and a portion is missing. The sample contains 150,000 to 200,000 clones, over 75% of which appear only once. Sequencing was performed on PBMCs or T cells enriched from blood (not recorded which). The receptors come from a man between 50 and 59 years old who had recovered from COVID-19.

The chain couples TRBV18 to TRBJ2-2; 7 bases agree with TRBD2. Germline CDR1 is KGHSH and CDR2 is LQKENI. With 2 bases clipped from V and 4 bases from J, the junction kept 7 bases outside the gene matches. The CDR3 covers 16 residues. The CDR3, as DNA: TGTGCCAGCTCACCATTAGGCGGGAGTTTCACCGGGGAGCTGTTTTTT. Its translation: CASSPLGGSFTGELFF.

The genes are TRBV18 and TRBJ2-1; the match to TRBD2 covers 9 bases. V shed 6 bases and J 10 bases; nucleotides not matched to a gene: 13. Germline V gives CDR1 KGHSH, CDR2 LQKENI. The CDR3 has 15 amino acids. The chain's CDR3 is CASSPGTSLDGEQFF. The CDR3 coding sequence is TGTGCCAGCTCTCCCGGGACTAGCCTGGACGGGGAGCAGTTCTTC.

The V call is TRBV28, the J call TRBJ2-5, with 7 bases matching TRBD2. Germline CDR1 reads MDHEN; CDR2 reads SYDVKM. The CDR3 spans 13 residues. The junction had 4 bases not matched to a gene; V was cut back by 6 bases and J by 3 bases. The CDR3: CASRWGGKETQYF. Here the CDR3 DNA reads TGTGCCAGCAGGTGGGGGGGAAAAGAGACCCAGTACTTC.

This chain joins TRBV11-2 and TRBJ2-1; D is possibly TRBD2 (7 bases). The CDR3 sequence is 16 residues long. Trimming pared 3 bases from V and 0 bases from J, leaving 12 bases between. CDR1 is SGHAT and CDR2 is FQNNGV in the germline V gene. CDR3 nucleotides: TGTGCCAGCAGCTTGGGGGGGGCCTTCTCCTACAATGAGCAGTTCTTC. Translated: CASSLGGAFSYNEQFF.

The rearrangement joins TRBV9 to TRBJ2-3, with no clear D. Trimming stripped 5 bases from V and 6 bases from J, with 13 bases between. Germline loops: CDR1 SGDLS, CDR2 YYNGEE. The CDR3 has 13 amino acids. CDR3 sequence (DNA): TGTGCCAGCAGTCAGACTCTCGTGGATACGCAGTATTTT. This sequence encodes CASSQTLVDTQYF. Full variable domain (remainder filled in from reference TRBV9 and TRBJ2-3): DSGVTQTPKHLITATGQRVTLRCSPRSGDLSVYWYQQSLDQGLQFLIQYYNGEERAKGNILERFSAQQFPDLHSELNLSSLELGDSALYFCASSQTLVDTQYFGPGTRLTVL.

This rearrangement joins TRBV27 to TRBJ2-1, with a tentative D call TRBD2 (6 bases). Trimming left V 1 base short and J 0 bases short, with 7 bases between. Germline assignment: CDR1 MNHEY and CDR2 SMNVEV (reference sequence). The CDR3 length is 15 residues. CDR3 region: CASSLFGSSYNEQFF. The DNA for the CDR3 is TGTGCCAGCAGTTTATTCGGGAGCTCCTACAATGAGCAGTTCTTC.

V gene TRBV6-5 combines with J gene TRBJ1-3, with 8 bases matching TRBD1. Per germline, CDR1 MNHEY and CDR2 SVGAGI. The CDR3 runs 15 residues. V trimming: 5 bases; J trimming: 4 bases; junction bases outside the gene matches: 7. The CDR3 protein is CASSLDRVGGNTIYF. The CDR3 coding sequence is TGTGCCAGCAGTCTGGACAGGGTGGGCGGAAACACCATATATTTT.

The chain recombines TRBV28 with TRBJ2-5; 7 bases are shared with TRBD2. Germline lookup yields CDR1 MDHEN and CDR2 SYDVKM. Trimming cost V 7 bases and J 5 bases; bases outside gene matches: 4. The CDR3 loop spans 12 amino acids. CDR3 residues: CASKGGFETQYF. The DNA for the CDR3 is TGTGCCAGCAAGGGAGGGTTCGAGACCCAGTACTTC.

The rearrangement links TRBV21-1 to TRBJ2-3; TRBD2 is the table's D call, not checked against the DNA. TRBV21-1 is described as a pseudogene. The CDR3 contains 16 residues. This chain's CDR3 is CASGRIREMGTDTQYF. The CDR3 region has the DNA TGTGCCAGCGGGCGGATCCGGGAGATGGGGACAGATACGCAGTATTTT.

This clone is a singleton in its sample. CDR3 residues: CASSQSGARDSNYNEQFF. The CDR3 nucleotides read TGCGCCAGCAGCCAAAGTGGGGCTCGGGACAGTAACTACAATGAGCAGTTCTTC. The rearrangement links TRBV4-1 to TRBJ2-1; TRBD1 matches at 7 bases. The CDR3 spans 18 residues. V was pared by 2 bases and J by 3 bases, with 13 bases of the junction left unmatched. The germline gives CDR1 MGHRA, CDR2 YSYEKL.

The chain carries TRBV4-2 and TRBJ1-2, with TRBD1 matching over 9 bases. The CDR3 has 14 amino acids. Germline values: CDR1 LGHNA, CDR2 YNFKEQ. V trimming: 3 bases; J trimming: 7 bases; junction bases outside the gene matches: 6. CDR3 in DNA: TGTGCCAGCAGCCACGAGGGACAGGGTTTTGGCTACACCTTC. Amino acids: CASSHEGQGFGYTF.

In DNA form, the CDR3 reads TGCGCCAGCAGCCCGACAGGGTTCTACGAGCAGTACTTC. It specifies CASSPTGFYEQYF. The chain employs TRBV4-1 and TRBJ2-7, with TRBD1 identical over 7 bases. Looked up from germline, CDR1 is MGHRA and CDR2 is YSYEKL. The CDR3 totals 13 residues. The J segment lost 3 bases and the V segment lost 4 bases, leaving 3 bases of the junction unmatched.

This chain links TRBV7-8 with TRBJ2-1; 13 bases line up with TRBD2. CDR1 is SGHVS, CDR2 FQNEAQ, per germline. J gave up 7 bases and V 4 bases, and 7 bases lay outside the gene matches. This CDR3 contains 16 residues. The CDR3 DNA sequence: TGTGCCAGCAGCTCTCCGGGACTAGCGGGGAATAATGAGCAGTTCTTC. This encodes CASSSPGLAGNNEQFF.

This rearrangement joins TRBV15 to TRBJ2-5; D may be TRBD1 (6 bases). Germline V gene lookup returns CDR1 LNHNV and CDR2 YYDKDF (reference sequence). Trimming cost V 0 bases and J 3 bases, with 8 bases left between them. The CDR3 runs 14 residues. CDR3 in amino acids: CATSRDRGKETQYF. The CDR3 DNA sequence: TGTGCCACCAGCAGAGATAGGGGGAAAGAGACCCAGTACTTC.

In nucleotides, the CDR3 is TGTGCCAGCAGCCAGACTAGCGGGAACAACAATGAGCAGTTCTTC. Amino acid sequence: CASSQTSGNNNEQFF. The chain carries TRBV3-1 (or the pseudogene TRBV3-2) and TRBJ2-1, with TRBD2 matching 11 bases. There are 15 residues in the CDR3. Germline assignment: CDR1 LGHDT and CDR2 YNNKEL (reference sequence). The J segment lost 5 bases and the V segment lost 3 bases, leaving 3 bases of the junction unmatched.

This sequence joins TRBV19 and TRBJ2-2; maybe TRBD1 (6 bases). The length of the CDR3 is 16 residues. The V and J ends lost 4 bases and 2 bases respectively, with 14 bases between them. Germline V lookup: CDR1 LNHDA, CDR2 SQIVND (reference sequence). The CDR3 region has the DNA TGTGCCAGTAGTAGGTCGACAGGAGTTAACACCGGGGAGCTGTTTTTT. This gives the protein CASSRSTGVNTGELFF. The full variable domain, with the rest looked up from reference TRBV19 and TRBJ2-2, is DGGITQSPKYLFRKEGQNVTLSCEQNLNHDAMYWYRQDPGQGLRLIYYSQIVNDFQKGDIAEGYSVSREKKESFPLTVTSAQKNPTAFYLCASSRSTGVNTGELFFGEGSRLTVL.